This TCR beta chain was sequenced for a study of post-analysis software for immune sequencing data (dated by TCRdb to the mid-2010s). In the study overall: Relapsing-remitting, secondary progressive and progressive-relapsing multiple sclerosis were recorded as disease courses, and subtype annotation was lacking for some patients. The patient repertoires were compared against approximately ten previously published healthy control repertoires obtained from donors aged about 6 to 26 years. A subset of samples was prepared in parallel using single-end sample barcoding, then pooled and co-amplified after Illumina adapter ligation.

TCR beta repertoires were profiled from peripheral blood of about a dozen young patients with multiple sclerosis to demonstrate the VDJtools post-analysis software. Multiple sclerosis patients were children and adolescents aged about 6 to 17 years. Findings and caveats that apply to the study as a whole: The control group was slightly older than the multiple sclerosis patient group. Direct clustering with F measure revealed strong co-clustering of samples prepared in the same batch, which led to a batch-effect correction. Multiple sclerosis patients had significantly lower normalized Chao1 diversity than controls, a result that suggests substantial peripheral T-cell clonal expansion.

Libraries were made using PCR. The run used an Illumina HiSeq 2500. Unique molecular identifiers were incorporated into TCR beta cDNA libraries to reduce PCR and sequencing biases. Some 500,000 cDNA molecules were obtained per 1 to 10 million input T cells, so each molecule approximated one T cell. The same protocol used for the earlier healthy control dataset was applied to prepare and sequence the patient libraries. Samples belonging to the same batch were prepared together, multiplexed and sequenced on a shared HiSeq lane. On the authors' methods: MIGEC was used to process the raw barcoded reads, and molecular identifier groups with only a single read were discarded before consensus assembly and CDR3 extraction. VDJtools was used for post-analysis of the clonotype tables, and diversity was normalized by down-sampling every dataset to the size of the smallest sample. In repertoire overlap clustering, CDR3 amino acid sequences, but not nucleotide sequences, were matched to correct batch-related cross-sample contamination. Using fastp at Q25 and MiXCR, TCRdb reprocessed the public reads and kept productive beta chains. Identical CDR3 protein sequences are pooled into one entry, listed with their most common genes and DNA. TCRdb's processing, not the authors', yielded these V and J calls. Across this sample there are about 500,000 distinct CDR3 sequences, with under 55% seen only once. The ten largest account for around 10% of the sample.

About this clonotype: Its antigen is not yet known. No base quality information exists; no much larger clone differs at one position.

The TCR comes from a girl aged 5-17 years with multiple sclerosis. The sequenced material came from blood.

The DNA sequence is given as TGCGCCAGCAGCTTGGCCTACACCGGACAGGCCCTGGGGCAGTACTTC. Its protein is CASSLAYTGQALGQYF. The chain is made from TRBV5-1 and TRBJ2-5; TRBD1 matches 7 bases in the middle. CDR1 SGHRS and CDR2 YFSETQ were looked up in the germline V gene. From V the trimming removes 0 bases and from J it removes 11 bases, while the gene matches leave 16 bases of the junction unaccounted for. The CDR3 covers 16 residues, taking in both the cysteine and the phenylalanine. Just the 48-base CDR3 DNA is kept, in frame starting at base 1.